This TCR beta chain was recovered during a study of Ad26.COV2.S vaccination and SARS-CoV-2 variants. Turning to the study itself: Recipients of Ad26.COV2.S got it intramuscularly, once or twice 56 days apart.

Using immunoSEQ multiplex PCR, the repertoire was profiled, and TCRdb retains in-frame clones only, with some absent. The table has some 350,000 clones, about 85% seen once. Germline V CDR1 and CDR2: MGHRA, YSYEKL. The CDR3 sequence is 15 residues long. V dropped 4 bases and J dropped 4 bases, with 16 bases sitting between them. The treatment was: 15 to 20 received Ad26.COV2.S at low or high dose, single or two shots; a few received placebo; per-sample allocation not given. After the first vaccine or placebo injection, samples were drawn on day 63. The clonotype comes from a person between 18 and 65 years old who received the Ad26.COV2.S COVID-19 vaccine or a placebo. The chain uses TRBV4-1 and TRBJ1-2; a weak D match, TRBD1 (5 bases). The sample was peripheral blood, taken in a trial of Ad26.COV2.S vaccine versus placebo. The CDR3 DNA reads as TGCGCCAGCAGCCTCCCCGGGCAGGGCCGCTATGGCTACACCTTC. Protein: CASSLPGQGRYGYTF.